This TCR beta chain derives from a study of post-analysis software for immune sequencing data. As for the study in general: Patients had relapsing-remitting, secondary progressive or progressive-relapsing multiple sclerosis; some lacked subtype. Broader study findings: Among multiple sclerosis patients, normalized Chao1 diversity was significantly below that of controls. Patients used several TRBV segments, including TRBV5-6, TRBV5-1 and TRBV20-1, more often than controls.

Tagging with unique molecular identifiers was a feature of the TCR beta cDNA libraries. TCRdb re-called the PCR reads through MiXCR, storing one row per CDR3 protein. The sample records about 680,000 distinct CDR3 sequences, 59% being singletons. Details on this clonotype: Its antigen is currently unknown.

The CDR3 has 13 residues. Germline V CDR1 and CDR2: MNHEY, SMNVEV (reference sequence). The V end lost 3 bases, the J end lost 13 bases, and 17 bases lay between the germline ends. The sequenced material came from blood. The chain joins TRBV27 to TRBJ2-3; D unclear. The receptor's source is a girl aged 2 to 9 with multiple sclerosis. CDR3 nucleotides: TGTGCCAGCAGTTTTTCGGTTCGTGGCCTCGAGTATTTT. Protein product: CASSFSVRGLEYF.